The clone carrying this TCR beta chain was observed a handful of times. TCRdb fed the RT-PCR reads into MiXCR, producing one record per CDR3 protein. The sample holds about 780,000 distinct CDR3 sequences; around a sixth are singletons and the top ten take 11%. The data were taken from a study of response to subunit inactivated influenza vaccine. The clonotype originates from a man aged 50 or older who received an inactivated influenza vaccine. The sample consisted of PBMCs from blood, taken 4 to 6 days after vaccination.

The CDR3 reads CASSYGRTPPNQPQHF. In DNA, the CDR3 is TGTGCCAGCAGTTACGGCAGGACACCTCCCAATCAGCCCCAGCATTTT. The chain is built from TRBV6-2 or TRBV6-3 and TRBJ1-5, with D possibly TRBD1 on 5 matching bases. Deletions cut 2 bases from V and 3 bases from J, with 14 bases between. The CDR3 runs 16 residues. CDR1 is MNHEY, CDR2 SVGEGT, per germline.